The entry below gives a single TCR beta chain sequence along with its context. Its target is unknown. The source of the sample is a study of cytomegalovirus exposure and HLA in healthy donors. Germline CDR1 reads SGHRS; CDR2 reads YFSETQ. The CDR3 consists of 15 residues. In the PCR, 60 Vbeta and 13 Jbeta primers were used. Sequencing was performed with immunoSEQ multiplex PCR; in TCRdb, only in-frame clones are kept and a portion is missing. This repertoire shows tens of thousands of clones, around 81% found once; its top ten account for around 6%. General study findings and limits: TCR beta V segments were, for the most part, productive about 87% or about 30% of the time in an earlier analysis.

The receptor was derived from a male donor in good health and CMV-seropositive. Specimen: PBMCs. V gene TRBV5-1 combines with J gene TRBJ2-5; 11 bases line up with TRBD2. The closer fit of TRBJ2-7 to the DNA end suggests the J call may be wrong. The CDR3 sequence: CASSRLAGHSYEQYF. The CDR3 bases are TGCGCCAGCAGCCGACTAGCGGGGCACTCCTACGAGCAGTACTTC.